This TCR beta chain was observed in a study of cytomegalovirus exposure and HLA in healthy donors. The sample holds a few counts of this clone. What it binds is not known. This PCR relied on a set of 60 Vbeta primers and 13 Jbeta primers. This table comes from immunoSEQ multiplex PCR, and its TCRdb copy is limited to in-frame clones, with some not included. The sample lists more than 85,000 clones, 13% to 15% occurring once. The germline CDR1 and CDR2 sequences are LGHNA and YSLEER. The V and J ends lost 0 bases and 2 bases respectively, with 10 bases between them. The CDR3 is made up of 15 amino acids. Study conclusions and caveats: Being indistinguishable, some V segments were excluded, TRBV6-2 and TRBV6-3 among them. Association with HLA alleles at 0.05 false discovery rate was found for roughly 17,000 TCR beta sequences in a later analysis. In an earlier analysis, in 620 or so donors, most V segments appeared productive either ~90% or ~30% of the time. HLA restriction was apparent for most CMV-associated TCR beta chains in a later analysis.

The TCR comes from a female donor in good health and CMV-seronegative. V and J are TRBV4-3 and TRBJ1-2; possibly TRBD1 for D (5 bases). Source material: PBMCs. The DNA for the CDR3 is TGCGCCAGCAGCCAAGATAAGACAGACAACTATGGCTACACCTTC. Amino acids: CASSQDKTDNYGYTF.